The clone carrying this T cell receptor beta chain was counted many times. What it recognizes is unknown. The CDR3 has 14 residues. The V gene lost 2 bases and the J gene lost 0 bases, with 7 bases spanning the gap. Germline CDR1 SGHNT, CDR2 YENEEA. The record originates from a study of neurological immune-mediated disorders. Study-wide results and limits: The study found the most TCR clonal expansion in HTLV-1-associated myelopathy and the least in multiple sclerosis, below healthy controls.

5'RACE generated cDNA with 10-nucleotide random UMIs. TCRdb ran MiXCR on the 5' RACE reads and lists one entry per CDR3 protein. Seen here are around 60,000 distinct CDR3 sequences, under 3.5% observed once, and the top ten hold 7.1%. The receptor's source is an older woman with multiple sclerosis. The chain joins TRBV11-3 to TRBJ2-5, with unresolved D. Sample: PBMCs. The CDR3 bases are TGTGCCAGCAGCTTAAGTCCTTACCAAGAGACCCAGTACTTC. It is translated as CASSLSPYQETQYF.